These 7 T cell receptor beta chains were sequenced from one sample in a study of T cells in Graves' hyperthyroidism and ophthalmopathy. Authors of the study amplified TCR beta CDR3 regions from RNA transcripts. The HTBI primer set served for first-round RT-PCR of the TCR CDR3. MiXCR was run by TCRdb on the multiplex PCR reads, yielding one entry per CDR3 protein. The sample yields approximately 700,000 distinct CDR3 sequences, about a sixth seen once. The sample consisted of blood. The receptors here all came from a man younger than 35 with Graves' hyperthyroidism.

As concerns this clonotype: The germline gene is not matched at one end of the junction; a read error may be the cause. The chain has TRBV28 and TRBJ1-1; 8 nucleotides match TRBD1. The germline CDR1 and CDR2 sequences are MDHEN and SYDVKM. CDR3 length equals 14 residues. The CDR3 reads CANSWGQDGAEAFF. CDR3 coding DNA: TGTGCCAACAGTTGGGGACAGGACGGCGCTGAAGCTTTCTTT.

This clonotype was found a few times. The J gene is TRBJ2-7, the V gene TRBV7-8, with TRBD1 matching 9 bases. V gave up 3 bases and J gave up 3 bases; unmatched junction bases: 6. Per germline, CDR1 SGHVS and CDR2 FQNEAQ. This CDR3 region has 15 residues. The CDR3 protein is CASSFPTGGFYEQYF. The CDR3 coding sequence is TGTGCCAGCAGCTTCCCGACAGGGGGGTTCTACGAGCAGTACTTC. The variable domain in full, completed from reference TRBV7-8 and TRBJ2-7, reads GAGVSQSPRYKVAKRGQDVALRCDPISGHVSLFWYQQALGQGPEFLTYFQNEAQLDKSGLPSDRFFAERPEGSVSTLKIQRTQQEDSAVYLCASSFPTGGFYEQYFGPGTRLTVT.

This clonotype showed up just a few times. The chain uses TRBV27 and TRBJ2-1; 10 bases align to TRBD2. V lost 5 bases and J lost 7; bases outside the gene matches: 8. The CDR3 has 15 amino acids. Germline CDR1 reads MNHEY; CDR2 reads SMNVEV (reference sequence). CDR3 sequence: CASSIPGLARNEQFF. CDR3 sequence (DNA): TGTGCCAGCAGTATACCGGGACTAGCGAGGAATGAGCAGTTCTTC.

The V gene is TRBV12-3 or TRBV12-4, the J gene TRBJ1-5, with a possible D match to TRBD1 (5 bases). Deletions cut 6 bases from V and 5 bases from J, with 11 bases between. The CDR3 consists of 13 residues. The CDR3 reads CASSNRGDQPQHF. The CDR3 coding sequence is TGTGCCAGCAGCAACCGGGGCGATCAGCCCCAGCATTTT.

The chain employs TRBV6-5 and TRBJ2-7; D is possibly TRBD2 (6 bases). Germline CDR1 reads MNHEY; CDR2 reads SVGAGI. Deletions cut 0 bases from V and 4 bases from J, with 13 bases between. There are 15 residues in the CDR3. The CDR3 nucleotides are TGTGCCAGCAGTTACTCCCGTTCGGGAGCTTACGAGCAGTACTTC. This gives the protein CASSYSRSGAYEQYF.

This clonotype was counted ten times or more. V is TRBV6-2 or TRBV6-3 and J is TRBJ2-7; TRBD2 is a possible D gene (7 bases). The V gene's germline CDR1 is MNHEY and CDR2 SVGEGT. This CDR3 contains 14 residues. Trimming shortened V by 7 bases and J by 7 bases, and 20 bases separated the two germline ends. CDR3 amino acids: CASIGGAVKLEQYF. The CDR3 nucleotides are TGTGCCAGCATTGGGGGGGCAGTGAAGTTGGAGCAGTACTTC.

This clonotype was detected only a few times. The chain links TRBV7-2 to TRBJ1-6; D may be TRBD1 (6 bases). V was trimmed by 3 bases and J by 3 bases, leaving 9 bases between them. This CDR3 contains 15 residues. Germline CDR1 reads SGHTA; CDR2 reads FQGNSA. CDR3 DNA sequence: TGTGCCAGCAGCTTGGGACACTACTATAATTCACCCCTCCACTTT. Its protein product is CASSLGHYYNSPLHF.